This T cell receptor (beta chain) was identified during a study of OX40 agonist ivuxolimab in advanced cancers. Study-level information: Patients in dose escalation had liver, melanoma, kidney or head and neck cancers. Study-level findings and limits: Clonal expansion by week 6 occurred in CD4+ and CD8+ blood T cells (at 0.1 to 3.0 mg/kg). Some patients without response likewise showed low normalized clonal expansion.

The investigators sampled blood at baseline, at cycle 4 day 1, and at cycle 7 day 1. Of note for this clone: The target antigen is unknown.

Sequenced by immunoSEQ multiplex PCR; TCRdb stores in-frame clones only, minus some. The table records about 74,000 clones, approximately 81% of them present only once. V gave up 4 bases and J gave up 6 bases; unmatched junction bases: 3. The CDR3 spans 12 residues. CDR1 and CDR2 (germline): LNHDA, SQIVND (reference sequence). The specimen comprised CD4+ or CD8+ T cells sorted from blood, sampled in a trial of the OX40 agonist ivuxolimab. The chain is built from TRBV19 and TRBJ2-7; 7 positions match TRBD1. This clonotype was sampled from an adult with an advanced solid tumor such as melanoma, head and neck, liver or kidney cancer. Here the CDR3 DNA reads TGTGCCAGTAGTAGCCGACAGGGCGAGCAGTACTTC. The encoded protein is CASSSRQGEQYF.